This T cell receptor (beta chain) comes out of a study of blood T cell repertoires in COVID-19. Background on the study: Sites across the United States, Italy and Spain contributed samples from acute and convalescent COVID-19.

The CDR3 spans 14 residues. Germline V gene data show CDR1 as MNHEY and CDR2 as SVGAGI. V was clipped by 4 bases and J by 2 bases, with 11 bases between them. Data came from immunoSEQ multiplex PCR; TCRdb stores just in-frame clones and leaves some out. The sample holds about 410,000 clones; 80% to 95% are singletons and the top ten take 0.6% to 0.7%. Participant age was about 18 to 89 years, and participants resided in approximately 25 US areas. Cohort allocation depended upon clinical history that participants reported. The sample consisted of PBMCs or T cells enriched from blood (not recorded which). This TCR was sampled from a man aged 18-30 years who had recovered from COVID-19. The J gene is TRBJ1-1, the V gene TRBV6-5; D call uncertain. CDR3 nucleotides: TGTGCCAGCAGTTTAACAGAAAAAAACACTGAAGCTTTCTTT. Its translation: CASSLTEKNTEAFF.